This T cell receptor (beta chain) was obtained from a study of T cell clusters in autoimmune cytopenias. Study-level points and caveats: The T cell clusters came from computational analysis alone and lack functional validation.

By frequency, this clonotype is medium-sized. The antigen is undetermined. This CDR3 has 14 amino acids. The germline V gene encodes CDR1 SQVTM and CDR2 ANQGSEA. TRB amplification used roughly 250 ng of peripheral blood genomic DNA. TRB rearrangements were amplified by touch-down multiplex PCR with mixed TRB-A/B primers. One entry per CDR3 protein, without DNA, is what TCRdb gives after re-calling the multiplex PCR reads. The sample's table shows some 4,000 distinct CDR3 sequences. Another study also made use of these data, one on T cell repertoires in aging, cancer and after chemotherapy. From that paper: Clear clonal overlap appeared across healthy donor samples taken over several months to years. Untreated cancer patients had significantly lower blood TCR diversity than age-matched healthy donors. These repertoire data do not allow conclusions about immunological memory after chemotherapy.

The clonotype originates from a human donor in good health. The J gene is TRBJ2-3, the V gene TRBV29-1; TCRdb returns TRBD1, unconfirmable since there is no DNA. Sequenced: peripheral blood. CDR3: CSVPGGVRADTQYF.